The clone carrying this TCR beta chain has only one observation. This record comes from a study of blood T cell repertoires in COVID-19. Methods used by the authors: Counts of nucleated cells, estimated from reference gene primer amplification, were obtained. Profiling relied on immunoSEQ multiplex PCR, and the TCRdb table lists in-frame clones only, not all of them. The V and J calls and clone size come from that table; D and trimming were worked out from the DNA. The top ten hold more than 4.5% of the sample, which has about 220,000 clones, 83% seen once. The sequenced material came from PBMCs or T cells enriched from blood (not recorded which). This sequence was found in a woman in her forties or fifties who had been exposed to COVID-19.

CDR3 DNA sequence: TGTGCCAGCAGTGAATCAGGGGTTAGCAATCAGCCCCAGCATTTT. Encoded protein: CASSESGVSNQPQHF. The chain joins TRBV2 to TRBJ1-5; D is possibly TRBD1 (6 bases). From germline, CDR1 is SNHLY and CDR2 FYNNEI. This CDR3 contains 15 residues. Deletions cut 2 bases from V and 0 bases from J, with 8 bases between.